The 16 T cell receptor beta chains in this list originate from one sample, sequenced in a study of regulatory T cells in long-lasting Graves disease. Arm-PCR of CDR3 regions with iRepertoire HTBI primers generated TCR beta libraries. TCRdb independently ran MiXCR on the multiplex PCR reads; one entry per CDR3 protein. The data contain hundreds of thousands of distinct CDR3 sequences, about a sixth of them seen just once; the ten biggest clones take up approximately 30%. Time point defined: newly diagnosed GD, antithyroid drugs for less than 3 months. Extracted PBMC RNA gave rise to the TCR library. This sample also appeared in a second study, on T cells in Graves' hyperthyroidism and ophthalmopathy.

The sample here was peripheral blood mononuclear cells (PBMCs), taken at new diagnosis, from a patient treated with antithyroid drugs. The receptors originated from a man in his forties or fifties with Graves disease.

This clonotype was detected many times. This rearrangement joins TRBV20-1 to TRBJ1-2; unclear D gene. Germline assignment: CDR1 DFQATT and CDR2 SNEGSKA (reference sequence). The CDR3 has 13 residues. In DNA form, the CDR3 reads TGCAACGGTCGGCGGGATTCTAACTATGGCTACACCTTC. Its protein product is CNGRRDSNYGYTF.

This clonotype turned up a few times. This sequence joins TRBV19 and TRBJ2-1; D gene uncertain. The CDR3 loop spans 15 amino acids. V was pared by 5 bases and J by 4 bases, with 15 bases between. The germline V gene has CDR1 LNHDA and CDR2 SQIVND (reference sequence). This chain's CDR3 is CASSSRRGQYNEQFF. Here the CDR3 DNA reads TGTGCCAGTAGTTCGCGGCGTGGGCAGTACAATGAGCAGTTCTTC.

This clonotype was detected ten times or more. The genes are TRBV7-2 and TRBJ2-3, with D maybe TRBD2 (6 bases). Germline CDR1 and CDR2: SGHTA and FQGNSA. Trimming removed 5 bases from V and 5 bases from J, with 20 bases in between. This CDR3 has 16 amino acids. The CDR3 DNA reads as TGTGCCAGCAGCGAACCCCGAGGCGGGGTGGTAGATACGCAGTATTTT. Protein product: CASSEPRGGVVDTQYF.

This clonotype was recorded at least ten times. The chain's CDR3 is CASSRAGGYQETQYF. The CDR3 region has the DNA TGTGCCAGCTCCAGGGCTGGGGGGTACCAAGAGACCCAGTACTTC. The chain combines TRBV6-1 with TRBJ2-5; perhaps TRBD2 as D (6 bases). Germline V gives CDR1 MNHNS, CDR2 SASEGT. V was trimmed by 8 bases and J by 0 bases, leaving 16 bases between them. CDR3 length: 15 amino acids.

This clonotype was recorded many times. V and J are TRBV28 and TRBJ2-7; TRBD1 agrees at 10 bases. This CDR3 is 16 amino acids long. Trimming cost V 6 bases and J 4 bases; bases outside gene matches: 12. CDR1 is MDHEN and CDR2 is SYDVKM in the germline V gene. The CDR3 spells CASSDTPGTGDYEQYF. CDR3 sequence (DNA): TGTGCCAGCAGCGACACGCCCGGGACAGGGGATTACGAGCAGTACTTC.

This clonotype was recorded many times. The CDR3 spells CASSQITLVSGELFF. CDR3 DNA sequence: TGCGCCAGCAGCCAAATCACACTAGTATCCGGGGAGCTGTTTTTT. The chain employs TRBV4-1 and TRBJ2-2; D perhaps matches TRBD2 (5 bases). V gave up 2 bases and J gave up 6 bases, with 13 bases separating them. Germline V lookup: CDR1 MGHRA, CDR2 YSYEKL. The length of the CDR3 is 15 residues.

In its sample, this clonotype was seen many times. The chain has TRBV7-9 and TRBJ2-1; D remains ambiguous. V lost 5 bases and J lost 9, with 14 bases in between. This CDR3 is built from 13 residues. In germline, CDR1 is SEHNR, CDR2 FQNEAQ (reference sequence). CDR3 loop: CASSTTEFSEQFF. CDR3 DNA sequence: TGTGCCAGCAGCACTACAGAATTCAGTGAGCAGTTCTTC.

This clonotype has a count of ten or more. This chain links TRBV6-5 with TRBJ1-5, with D tentatively TRBD1 (5 bases). V lost 4 bases, J lost 5 bases, and 9 bases lay in between. Per germline, CDR1 MNHEY and CDR2 SVGAGI. The CDR3 extends over 13 amino acids. The CDR3 reads CASSLAGHQPQHF. Here the CDR3 DNA reads TGTGCCAGCAGTTTGGCGGGGCATCAGCCCCAGCATTTT.

The chain couples TRBV6-2 or TRBV6-3 to TRBJ2-2; a weak D match, TRBD2 (5 bases). V lost 6 bases and J 1 base, leaving 15 bases between the germline ends. CDR3 size: 16 residues. Germline V gene lookup returns CDR1 MNHEY and CDR2 SVGEGT. CDR3 sequence reads: CASSRSGLLNTGELFF. The CDR3, as DNA: TGTGCCAGCAGCCGATCGGGGTTATTGAACACCGGGGAGCTGTTTTTT.

This clonotype was recorded many times. This rearrangement joins TRBV7-8 to TRBJ2-7; D is possibly TRBD2 (6 bases). V lost 5 bases to trimming and J lost 4 bases, with 18 bases between them. Germline V CDR1 and CDR2: SGHVS, FQNEAQ. This CDR3 contains 15 residues. The CDR3 region is CASSTGVGEIYEQYF. The CDR3 coding sequence is TGTGCCAGCAGCACGGGGGTCGGAGAGATTTACGAGCAGTACTTC.

CDR3 sequence reads: CASSLAPGRTGELFF. The DNA for the CDR3 is TGTGCCAGCAGCTTAGCTCCGGGGAGGACCGGGGAGCTGTTTTTT. This chain links TRBV11-2 with TRBJ2-2; a weak D match, TRBD2 (6 bases). V shed 1 base and J shed 5 bases, with 11 bases lying between them. Germline lookup yields CDR1 SGHAT and CDR2 FQNNGV. This CDR3 has 15 amino acids.

This clonotype was counted only a few times. The chain uses TRBV5-1 and TRBJ2-7; TRBD1 aligns across 9 bases. The J segment lost 3 bases and the V segment lost 4 bases, leaving 2 bases of the junction unmatched. Per the germline V gene, CDR1 is SGHRS and CDR2 is YFSETQ. The length of the CDR3 is 13 residues. CDR3 sequence: CASSATGGYEQYF. As DNA, the CDR3 is TGCGCCAGCAGCGCGACAGGGGGCTACGAGCAGTACTTC.

The chain couples TRBV7-2 to TRBJ1-4, with D unresolved. This CDR3 contains 15 residues. V shed 3 bases and J shed 0 bases, with 8 bases lying between them. Germline values: CDR1 SGHTA, CDR2 FQGNSA. The CDR3 DNA reads TGTGCCAGCAGCTTCTATCACTCAACTAATGAAAAACTGTTTTTT. Its protein product is CASSFYHSTNEKLFF.

This clonotype was recorded at least ten times. This chain joins TRBV5-1 and TRBJ2-1; 10 bases are shared with TRBD1. This CDR3 has 16 amino acids. Germline lookup yields CDR1 SGHRS and CDR2 YFSETQ. Trimming removed 9 bases from V and 4 bases from J; junction bases left unmatched: 13. In DNA form, the CDR3 reads TGCGCCACCAGAGTCATTCCGGGACAGGGGTACAATGAGCAGTTCTTC. It codes for CATRVIPGQGYNEQFF.

In this sample, this clonotype turned up a few times. This may stem from a read error, because a much larger clone lies one nucleotide away. The chain employs TRBV12-3 or TRBV12-4 and TRBJ2-6; possible D gene TRBD1, 6 bases. With 5 bases removed from V and 2 bases from J, the gap between germline ends came to 13 bases. This CDR3 has 16 amino acids. Written as DNA, the CDR3 is TGTGCCAGCAGTCTCGAGGGGGTAGCTGGGGCCAACGTCCTGACTTTC. Translation gives CASSLEGVAGANVLTF.

The sample holds many counts of this clonotype. The gene calls are TRBV18 and TRBJ1-2; 9 positions agree with TRBD1. This CDR3 has 14 residues. The V segment lost 3 bases and the J segment 4 bases; nucleotides outside the gene matches: 3. CDR1 and CDR2 (germline): KGHSH, LQKENI. CDR3 region: CASSPNRGLYGYTF. In DNA form, the CDR3 reads TGTGCCAGCTCACCCAACAGGGGGCTCTATGGCTACACCTTC.